This TCR beta chain is from a study of blood T cell repertoires in COVID-19. About the study: The United States, Italy and Spain were the sources of the acute and convalescent COVID-19 samples. T cells, B-cell-depleted T cells, or PBMCs provided the cDNA or gDNA that served as material.

The CDR3 runs to 14 residues. V was trimmed by 4 bases and J by 4 bases, leaving 13 bases between them. Germline-derived CDR1 and CDR2 are SGHTA and FQGNSA. In the authors' workflow: Estimated nucleated cell counts came from reference gene primer amplification. Assay: immunoSEQ multiplex PCR; the TCRdb copy retains only in-frame clones and omits some. V, J and clone size are those of that table, while D and trimming were read from the DNA. This repertoire shows roughly 66,000 clones, 80% to 95% found once; its top ten account for less than 15%. This receptor was identified in a human donor with active COVID-19. The donor label of this sample is uncertain. The material sequenced was peripheral blood. The chain couples TRBV7-2 to TRBJ1-1; tentatively, D is TRBD1 (6 bases). CDR3 nucleotides: TGTGCCAGCAGCTGGCAAGGCAGGGGCACTGAAGCTTTCTTT. Amino acids: CASSWQGRGTEAFF.